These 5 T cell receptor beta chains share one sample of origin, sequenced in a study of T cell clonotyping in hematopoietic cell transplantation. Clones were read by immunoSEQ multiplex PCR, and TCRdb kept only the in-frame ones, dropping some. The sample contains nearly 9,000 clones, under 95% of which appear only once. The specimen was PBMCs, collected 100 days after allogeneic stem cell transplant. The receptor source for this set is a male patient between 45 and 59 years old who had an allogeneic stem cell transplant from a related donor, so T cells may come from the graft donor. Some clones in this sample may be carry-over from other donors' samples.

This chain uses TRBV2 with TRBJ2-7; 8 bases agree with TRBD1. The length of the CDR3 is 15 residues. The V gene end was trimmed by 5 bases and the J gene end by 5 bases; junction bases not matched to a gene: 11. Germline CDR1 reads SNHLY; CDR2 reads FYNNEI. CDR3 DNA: TGTGCCAGCAGTAACCTCGACAGGGGAGGACACGAGCAGTACTTC. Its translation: CASSNLDRGGHEQYF.

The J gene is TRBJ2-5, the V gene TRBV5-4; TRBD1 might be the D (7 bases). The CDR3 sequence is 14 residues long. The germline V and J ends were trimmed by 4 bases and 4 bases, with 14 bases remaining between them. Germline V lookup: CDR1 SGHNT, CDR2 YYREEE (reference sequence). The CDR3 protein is CASSQNRGGETQYF. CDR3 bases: TGTGCCAGCAGCCAAAACAGGGGAGGAGAGACCCAGTACTTC.

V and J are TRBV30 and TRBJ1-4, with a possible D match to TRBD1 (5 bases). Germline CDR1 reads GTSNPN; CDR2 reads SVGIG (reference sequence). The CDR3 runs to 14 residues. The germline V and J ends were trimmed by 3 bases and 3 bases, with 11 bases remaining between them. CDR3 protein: CAWRGRGSNEKLFF. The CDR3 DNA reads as TGTGCCTGGAGGGGAAGGGGCTCTAATGAAAAACTGTTTTTT. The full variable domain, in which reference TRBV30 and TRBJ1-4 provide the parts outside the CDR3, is SQTIHQWPATLVQPVGSPLSLECTVEGTSNPNLYWYRQAAGRGLQLLFYSVGIGQISSEVPQNLSASRPQDRQFILSSKKLLLSDSGFYLCAWRGRGSNEKLFFGSGTQLSVL.

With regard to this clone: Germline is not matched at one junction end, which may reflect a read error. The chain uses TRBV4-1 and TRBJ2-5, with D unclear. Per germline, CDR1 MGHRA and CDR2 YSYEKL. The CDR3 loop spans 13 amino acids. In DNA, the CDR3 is TGCGCCAGCAGCCCACTGAACCAGGAGACCCAGTACTTC. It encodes CASSPLNQETQYF.

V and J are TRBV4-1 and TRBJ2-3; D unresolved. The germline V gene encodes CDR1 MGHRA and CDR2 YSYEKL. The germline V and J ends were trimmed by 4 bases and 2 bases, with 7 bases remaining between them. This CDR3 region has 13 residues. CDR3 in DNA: TGCGCCAGCAGCCTTACGTACACAGATACGCAGTATTTT. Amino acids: CASSLTYTDTQYF.